This TCR beta chain appears in the sequencing data of a study of human CD8 memory T cell subsets. Making the TCR beta libraries relied on UMI-labeled 5' RACE. TCRdb re-analyzed the 5' RACE reads; it lists each CDR3 protein once, without DNA. The table lists around 4,300 distinct CDR3 sequences. Germline V CDR1 and CDR2: PRHDT, FYEKMQ (reference sequence). The length of the CDR3 is 14 residues. The chain has TRBV13 and TRBJ2-5; TCRdb names TRBD1, which stays unverified in the absence of DNA. Sequences were obtained from CD8+ effector memory T cells (TEM) sorted from PBMCs. Indicated subset: effector memory CD8 T cells, CCR7- CD45RO+ CD95+. The receptor was isolated from a human donor in good health. The CDR3: CASSLRQGQETQYF.